The 25 T cell receptor beta chains below come from one sample, sequenced in a study of T-cell memory formation after mild COVID-19. TCRdb passed the 5' RACE reads through MiXCR, listing each CDR3 protein once. Altogether more than 110,000 distinct CDR3 sequences are present, around 25% being singletons, with the ten largest covering approximately 25%. The material sequenced was PBMCs or a T cell subset sorted from them (not recorded which). Receptors were obtained from an adult woman who had mild COVID-19 (a few samples of this study predate the infection). Cell type and time point are not known.

This clonotype was picked up one time. The V call is TRBV9, the J call TRBJ2-5, with 13 bases lining up with TRBD2. The CDR3 consists of 17 residues. Germline lookup yields CDR1 SGDLS and CDR2 YYNGEE. With V trimmed by 4 bases and J by 3 bases, 9 bases remained unmatched. CDR3 DNA sequence: TGTGCCAGCAGCTCCCGGACTAGCGGGGGATTAGAAGAGACCCAGTACTTC. Its translation: CASSSRTSGGLEETQYF.

The sample holds a few counts of this clonotype. The J gene is TRBJ1-2, the V gene TRBV7-9; D is ambiguous. CDR1 and CDR2 (germline): SEHNR, FQNEAQ (reference sequence). V was clipped by 3 bases and J by 2 bases, with 10 bases between them. This CDR3 region has 14 residues. CDR3 DNA sequence: TGTGCCAGCAGCTTTACTTTCGGCAACTATGGCTACACCTTC. This gives the protein CASSFTFGNYGYTF.

The chain links TRBV5-1 to TRBJ1-1, with 9 positions matching TRBD1. CDR3 size: 14 residues. J lost 6 bases, V lost 4 bases, and 7 bases had no gene match. Germline CDR1 is SGHRS and CDR2 is YFSETQ. The CDR3 spells CASSRGQGESEAFF. The CDR3 coding sequence is TGCGCCAGCAGCAGGGGACAGGGAGAATCTGAAGCTTTCTTT.

This clonotype was counted only a few times. This sequence joins TRBV20-1 and TRBJ2-7, with 9 bases aligning to TRBD2. This CDR3 is built from 13 residues. The V and J ends lost 6 bases and 1 base, in that order; junction bases with no gene match: 4. The germline V gene has CDR1 DFQATT and CDR2 SNEGSKA (reference sequence). CDR3 sequence: CSAAGLASYEQYF. CDR3 nucleotide sequence: TGCAGTGCCGCTGGACTAGCGTCCTACGAGCAGTACTTC.

This rearrangement joins TRBV9 to TRBJ1-3, with a possible D match to TRBD1 (5 bases). There are 14 residues in the CDR3. Per the germline V gene, CDR1 is SGDLS and CDR2 is YYNGEE. Trimming cost V 4 bases and J 5 bases, with 13 bases left between them. CDR3 sequence reads: CASSPNADRNTIYF. CDR3 coding DNA: TGTGCCAGCAGCCCCAATGCGGACAGAAACACCATATATTTT. The full variable domain, rest sourced from reference TRBV9 and TRBJ1-3, is DSGVTQTPKHLITATGQRVTLRCSPRSGDLSVYWYQQSLDQGLQFLIQYYNGEERAKGNILERFSAQQFPDLHSELNLSSLELGDSALYFCASSPNADRNTIYFGEGSWLTVV.

This clonotype was seen more than once but under ten times. CDR3 loop: CASSLGVDGYTF. CDR3 DNA: TGTGCCAGCAGTCTCGGGGTGGATGGCTACACCTTC. The genes are TRBV25-1 and TRBJ1-2; no reliable D call. Germline lookup yields CDR1 MGHDK and CDR2 SYGVNS. V was trimmed by 5 bases and J by 6 bases, leaving 10 bases between them. The CDR3 contains 12 residues.

This chain uses TRBV5-1 with TRBJ1-5, with TRBD1 matching over 9 bases. The germline CDR1 and CDR2 sequences are SGHRS and YFSETQ. The J segment lost 8 bases and the V segment lost 0 bases, leaving 3 bases of the junction unmatched. CDR3 length: 14 residues. CDR3 nucleotide sequence: TGCGCCAGCAGCTTGGGACAGGGGGAGAAGCCCCAGCATTTT. Residues: CASSLGQGEKPQHF.

The rearrangement uses TRBV4-3 and TRBJ2-5; a weak D match, TRBD2 (5 bases). The CDR3 runs to 15 residues. The germline V gene encodes CDR1 LGHNA and CDR2 YSLEER. The ends were cut back, 1 base at V and 5 bases at J, with 14 bases in the middle. This chain's CDR3 is CASSQGYGEGETQYF. CDR3 DNA: TGCGCCAGCAGCCAAGGCTACGGGGAAGGGGAGACCCAGTACTTC.

The rearrangement links TRBV27 to TRBJ2-5, with D possibly being TRBD1 (6 bases). V was clipped by 2 bases and J by 9 bases, with 19 bases between them. The CDR3 contains 15 residues. Per germline, CDR1 MNHEY and CDR2 SMNVEV (reference sequence). The CDR3 loop is CASSLTEGHLPPQYF. The CDR3 nucleotides read TGTGCCAGCAGTTTAACAGAGGGACACCTACCGCCCCAGTACTTC.

The rearrangement joins TRBV21-1 to TRBJ2-7; the table's D call of TRBD1 was not tested on the DNA. TRBV21-1 corresponds to a pseudogene. The CDR3 consists of 15 residues. For the CDR3, the DNA is TGTGCCAGCAGCAAGGGGCAGGGTGAGTCCTACGAGCAGTACTTC. Its protein is CASSKGQGESYEQYF.

The chain has TRBV29-1 and TRBJ2-5; 11 bases are shared with TRBD2. This CDR3 spans 16 amino acids. Germline CDR1 reads SQVTM; CDR2 reads ANQGSEA. V shed 0 bases and J 2 bases; nucleotides not matched to a gene: 5. CDR3 nucleotides: TGCAGCGTTGAAGAGGTTACTAGCGGGAGACAAGAGACCCAGTACTTC. Protein product: CSVEEVTSGRQETQYF.

V gene TRBV7-6 combines with J gene TRBJ2-7; perhaps D is TRBD1 or TRBD2 (5 bases each). The ends were cut back, 0 bases at V and 3 bases at J, with 15 bases in the middle. The germline V gene has CDR1 SGHVS and CDR2 FNYEAQ. The CDR3 is 16 amino acids. The CDR3 nucleotides read TGTGCCAGCAGCTTAGCCCAGGGACGTAACGGCTACGAGCAGTACTTC. Amino acids: CASSLAQGRNGYEQYF.

The chain has TRBV6-2 or TRBV6-3 and TRBJ2-7; 7 bases align to TRBD1. The CDR3 covers 14 residues. Germline V gene data show CDR1 as MNHEY and CDR2 as SVGEGT. J gave up 3 bases and V 7 bases, and 9 bases lay outside the gene matches. The CDR3 DNA is TGTGCCAGCACCTCACAGGGGTCCCTCTACGAGCAGTACTTC. Translating gives CASTSQGSLYEQYF.

This chain connects TRBV27 to TRBJ1-1, with 7 bases lining up with TRBD1. Germline trimming cut 6 bases from V and 6 bases from J; bases unmatched to any gene: 16. CDR1 is MNHEY, CDR2 SMNVEV, per germline (reference sequence). The length of the CDR3 is 16 residues. CDR3 loop: CASSSTGEVVNAEAFF. CDR3 nucleotides: TGTGCCAGCAGCTCCACAGGGGAAGTTGTTAATGCTGAAGCTTTCTTT.

The chain links TRBV9 to TRBJ2-5, with D possibly matching TRBD1 (6 bases). V lost 3 bases, J lost 5 bases, and 17 bases lay in between. Per the germline V gene, CDR1 is SGDLS and CDR2 is YYNGEE. CDR3 length equals 15 residues. CDR3: CASSASGTWAETQYF. As DNA, the CDR3 is TGTGCCAGCAGCGCCTCCGGGACATGGGCCGAGACCCAGTACTTC.

The V and J genes are TRBV5-1 and TRBJ2-2; the D call may be TRBD1 or TRBD2 (6 bases each). Trimming removed 0 bases from V and 2 bases from J, with 11 bases in between. CDR1 is SGHRS and CDR2 is YFSETQ in the germline V gene. CDR3 length: 16 amino acids. This CDR3 reads CASSLAGGPNTGELFF. CDR3 in DNA: TGCGCCAGCAGCTTGGCTGGGGGGCCTAACACCGGGGAGCTGTTTTTT. Filled out from reference TRBV5-1 and TRBJ2-2, the complete variable domain reads KAGVTQTPRYLIKTRGQQVTLSCSPISGHRSVSWYQQTPGQGLQFLFEYFSETQRNKGNFPGRFSGRQFSNSRSEMNVSTLELGDSALYLCASSLAGGPNTGELFFGEGSRLTVL.

This clonotype was observed a few times. CDR3 amino acids: CASSDYRGLDTEAFF. Written as DNA, the CDR3 is TGTGCCAGCAGTGACTACAGGGGGCTGGACACTGAAGCTTTCTTT. This sequence joins TRBV6-5 and TRBJ1-1; 9 nucleotides align to TRBD1. Germline V gene data show CDR1 as MNHEY and CDR2 as SVGAGI. Trimming at V came to 5 bases and at J to 3 bases, leaving 7 bases not matched to a gene. CDR3 length equals 15 residues.

Only a few counts were recorded for this clonotype. The V call is TRBV4-2, the J call TRBJ2-3, with 11 nucleotides matching TRBD2. The CDR3 totals 16 residues. V lost 0 bases and J lost 3; bases outside the gene matches: 2. Germline V gene data show CDR1 as LGHNA and CDR2 as YNFKEQ. This CDR3 reads CASSQDRLAGTDTQYF. The DNA of the CDR3 is TGTGCCAGCAGCCAAGATAGACTAGCGGGGACAGATACGCAGTATTTT.

This clonotype was found a few times. The chain recombines TRBV4-1 with TRBJ2-3; tentative D call: TRBD2 (7 bases). This CDR3 is built from 16 residues. V was pared by 5 bases and J by 0 bases, with 15 bases between. Germline-derived CDR1 and CDR2 are MGHRA and YSYEKL. The CDR3 nucleotides are TGCGCCAGCAGCTCTCGCGGGGGCCCCAGCACAGATACGCAGTATTTT. This codes for CASSSRGGPSTDTQYF.

The CDR3 spells CASSFSQRDSDQPQHF. In DNA, the CDR3 is TGTGCCAGCAGCTTTTCTCAACGGGACAGCGATCAGCCCCAGCATTTT. The J gene is TRBJ1-5, the V gene TRBV7-9, with TRBD1 matching over 7 bases. CDR3 length: 16 residues. CDR1 is SEHNR, CDR2 FQNEAQ, per germline (reference sequence). The V segment lost 3 bases and the J segment 5 bases; nucleotides outside the gene matches: 10.

The chain carries TRBV27 and TRBJ2-2; 11 bases match TRBD2. CDR1 MNHEY and CDR2 SMNVEV come from the germline V gene (reference sequence). The V and J ends lost 6 bases and 6 bases, in that order; junction bases with no gene match: 6. The CDR3 runs 15 residues. CDR3 amino acids: CASSRLAGFSGELFF. DNA for the CDR3: TGTGCCAGCAGCCGACTAGCGGGGTTTTCCGGGGAGCTGTTTTTT.

This rearrangement joins TRBV9 to TRBJ2-3, with a possible D match to TRBD2 (6 bases). The CDR3 contains 16 residues. V was trimmed by 1 base and J by 1 base, leaving 13 bases between them. Germline V gene lookup returns CDR1 SGDLS and CDR2 YYNGEE. As DNA, the CDR3 is TGTGCCAGCAGCGTACAGATGGGGGGTGGCACAGATACGCAGTATTTT. It encodes CASSVQMGGGTDTQYF.

The rearrangement uses TRBV7-9 and TRBJ1-1, with no clear D. The CDR3 sequence is 16 residues long. The V end lost 1 base, the J end lost 11 bases, and 23 bases lay between the germline ends. CDR1 and CDR2 from the germline V gene are SEHNR and FQNEAQ (reference sequence). The CDR3 is CASSLVGGEEGRKAFF. The CDR3 DNA is TGTGCCAGCAGCTTAGTAGGCGGGGAGGAGGGAAGGAAGGCTTTCTTT.

This clonotype was recorded a few times. The V call is TRBV7-9, the J call TRBJ2-2; 14 nucleotides line up with TRBD2. V lost 5 bases and J lost 0; bases outside the gene matches: 5. There are 18 residues in the CDR3. From germline, CDR1 is SEHNR and CDR2 FQNEAQ (reference sequence). DNA for the CDR3: TGTGCCAGCAGCCTCGGGACTAGCGGGGGAACGAACACCGGGGAGCTGTTTTTT. Amino acids: CASSLGTSGGTNTGELFF.

The table lists this clonotype with a few counts. The rearrangement uses TRBV7-9 and TRBJ2-1; 8 bases match TRBD1. CDR3 length: 15 amino acids. V lost 3 bases to trimming and J lost 7 bases; unmatched junction nucleotides: 8. Germline V gene sequence: CDR1 SEHNR, CDR2 FQNEAQ (reference sequence). This CDR3 is CASSFGQGRLNEQFF. CDR3 in DNA: TGTGCCAGCAGCTTCGGACAGGGAAGGCTGAATGAGCAGTTCTTC.